The T cell receptor (beta chain) under discussion was sequenced for a study of cytomegalovirus exposure and HLA in healthy donors. Overall study context: Out of fewer than 400 genotyped donors, roughly 80% belonged to the Caucasian-associated ancestry cluster. Study-wide results and caveats: Rare sequences made up most TCRs, while some public TCRs were found in many donors. According to the study, roughly 160 TCR beta chains were cytomegalovirus-associated.

To note about this clone: Its antigen is unknown.

With 60 Vbeta and 13 Jbeta primers, the PCR was carried out. Clones were read by immunoSEQ multiplex PCR, and TCRdb kept only the in-frame ones, dropping some. The repertoire table contains 100,000 to 150,000 clones. The sequence derives from a young man in good health and CMV-seronegative. The sample taken for sequencing was PBMCs.

The DNA of the CDR3 is TGCGCCAGCAGTGAGTCGGGCAGGGGTAGCAATCAGCCCCAGCATTTT. This gives the protein CASSESGRGSNQPQHF. The rearrangement uses TRBV10-2 and TRBJ1-5, with D perhaps matching TRBD1 (6 bases). Germline-derived CDR1 and CDR2 are WSHSY and SAAADI. Trimming removed 0 bases at V and 0 bases at J, with 9 bases between. The CDR3 runs 16 residues.